These 5 T cell receptor beta chains were sequenced from one sample in a study of blood T cell repertoires in COVID-19. TCRdb's copy holds only in-frame clones and misses some; the assay was immunoSEQ multiplex PCR. In the table there are 150,000 or so clones, roughly 80% of which are singletons. Sequenced: PBMCs or T cells enriched from blood (not recorded which). These receptors originate from a middle-aged woman with acute COVID-19.

The rearrangement uses TRBV2 and TRBJ1-2; D is perhaps TRBD1 (5 bases). V lost 7 bases, J lost 7 bases, and 19 bases lay in between. The germline V gene has CDR1 SNHLY and CDR2 FYNNEI. This CDR3 region has 14 residues. The CDR3 DNA sequence: TGTGCCAGCACCCCAGGTGGCAGGGCCTCTGGCTACACCTTC. Translated, it gives CASTPGGRASGYTF.

CDR3 coding DNA: TGTGCCAGCTCACCTGGACAGGGGGCTGGCAATCAGCCCCAGCATTTT. Residues: CASSPGQGAGNQPQHF. The genes are TRBV18 and TRBJ1-5; 11 nucleotides agree with TRBD1. V lost 3 bases and J lost 2; bases outside the gene matches: 3. The CDR3 has 16 residues. CDR1 and CDR2 (germline): KGHSH, LQKENI.

J is TRBJ2-1 and V is TRBV20-1; D possibly corresponds to TRBD2 (6 bases). This CDR3 is 20 amino acids long. V shed 3 bases and J shed 0 bases, with 27 bases lying between them. Per the germline V gene, CDR1 is DFQATT and CDR2 is SNEGSKA (reference sequence). The CDR3 nucleotides are TGCAGTGCTAGTGATAGCGGATTATCAACTCCCTTGAGCTCCTACAATGAGCAGTTCTTC. Translating gives CSASDSGLSTPLSSYNEQFF.

The chain is built from TRBV27 and TRBJ2-1; D not certain. The CDR3 length is 15 residues. V was trimmed by 2 bases and J by 3 bases, leaving 11 bases between them. Looked up from germline, CDR1 is MNHEY and CDR2 is SMNVEV (reference sequence). The CDR3 nucleotides read TGTGCCAGCAGTTTAAGAGGAGAACTCTACAATGAGCAGTTCTTC. It is translated as CASSLRGELYNEQFF.

This chain joins TRBV4-1 and TRBJ1-4, with 7 nucleotides matching TRBD1. CDR3 size: 14 residues. The germline gives CDR1 MGHRA, CDR2 YSYEKL. With 3 bases clipped from V and 7 bases from J, the junction kept 5 bases outside the gene matches. The CDR3 DNA is TGCGCCAGCAGCCATTACAGGGGAAGTGAAAAACTGTTTTTT. Translating gives CASSHYRGSEKLFF.